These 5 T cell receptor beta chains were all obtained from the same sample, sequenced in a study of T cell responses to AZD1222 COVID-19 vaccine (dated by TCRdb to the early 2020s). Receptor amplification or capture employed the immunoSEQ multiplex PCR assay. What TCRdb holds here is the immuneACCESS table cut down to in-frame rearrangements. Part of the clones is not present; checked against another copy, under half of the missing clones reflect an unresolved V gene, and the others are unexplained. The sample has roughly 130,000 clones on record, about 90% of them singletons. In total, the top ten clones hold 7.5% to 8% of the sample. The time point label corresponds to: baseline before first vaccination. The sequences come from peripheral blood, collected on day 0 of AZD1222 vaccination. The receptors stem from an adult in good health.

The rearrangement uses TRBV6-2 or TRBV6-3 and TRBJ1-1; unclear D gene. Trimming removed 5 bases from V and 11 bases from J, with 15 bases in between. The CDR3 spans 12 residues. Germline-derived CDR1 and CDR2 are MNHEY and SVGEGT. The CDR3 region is CASSKGSRGAFF. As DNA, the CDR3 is TGTGCCAGCAGTAAAGGATCCCGTGGGGCTTTCTTT.

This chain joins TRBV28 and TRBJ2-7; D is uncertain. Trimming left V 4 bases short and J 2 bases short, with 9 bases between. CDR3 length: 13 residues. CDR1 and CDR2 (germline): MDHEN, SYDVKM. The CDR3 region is CASSSSLAYEQYF. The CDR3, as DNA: TGTGCCAGCAGTTCCTCATTGGCCTACGAGCAGTACTTC.

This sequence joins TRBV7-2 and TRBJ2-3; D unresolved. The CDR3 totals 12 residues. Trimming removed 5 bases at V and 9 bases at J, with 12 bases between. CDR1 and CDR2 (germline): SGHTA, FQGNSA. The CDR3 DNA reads TGTGCCAGCAGCCCCGATTTTGGGACGCAGTATTTT. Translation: CASSPDFGTQYF.

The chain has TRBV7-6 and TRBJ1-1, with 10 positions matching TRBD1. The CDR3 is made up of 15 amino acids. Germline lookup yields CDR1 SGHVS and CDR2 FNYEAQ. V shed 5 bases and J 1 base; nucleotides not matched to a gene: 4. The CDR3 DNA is TGTGCCAGCAGCGACCGGACAGGGGGGAACACTGAAGCTTTCTTT. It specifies CASSDRTGGNTEAFF.

The chain's CDR3 is CASSLRRHLGHTGELFF. The CDR3 DNA sequence: TGTGCCAGCAGCCTAAGACGGCACCTGGGACACACCGGGGAGCTGTTTTTT. The chain recombines TRBV7-2 with TRBJ2-2; D possibly matches TRBD1 or TRBD2 (5 bases each). Germline V gene lookup returns CDR1 SGHTA and CDR2 FQGNSA. CDR3 length: 17 residues. The V end was cut by 5 bases, the J end by 3 bases, with 19 bases between.